These T cell receptor beta chains were read from a single sample in a study of molecular identifiers for immune sequencing clone quantification. From the PCR reads, TCRdb called clonotypes with MiXCR, one entry per CDR3 protein. The table records fewer than 350,000 distinct CDR3 sequences, 20% to 25% of them present only once. The specimen sequenced was naive CD8+ T cells from blood, with Jurkat cell RNA spiked in. These receptors came from a human donor in good health. Some libraries in this study had Jurkat cell RNA spiked in. The CDR3 runs from the conserved cysteine through the conserved F or W. A D gene is named only where the DNA matches it firmly. Clone size is given for some rows only: seen once, a few or many times, or a class if the clone is expanded.

V gene	J gene	clone size	D gene	CDR3 DNA	CDR3 protein
TRBV23-1	TRBJ2-7	few	.	TGCGCCAGCAGTCAATTCGAGGGGGCCTACGAGCAGTACTTC	CASSQFEGAYEQYF
TRBV27	TRBJ2-3	few	.	TGTGCCAGCAGTTTGTCGAGTGGTGCTAGCACAGATACGCAGTATTTT	CASSLSSGASTDTQYF
TRBV4-3	TRBJ2-7	few	TRBD1	TGCGCCAGCAGCCAAGATTCAACAGGGGACGGGTACGAGCAGTACTTC	CASSQDSTGDGYEQYF
TRBV30	TRBJ1-1	many	TRBD1	TGTGCAGGAAGACAGGGGACCTTCCTGAACACTGAAGCTTTCTTT	CAGRQGTFLNTEAFF
TRBV7-2	TRBJ2-3	many	.	TGTGCCAGCAGCTTAGTGTTCGGCACAGATACGCAGTATTTT	CASSLVFGTDTQYF
TRBV20-1	TRBJ2-7	few	.	TGCAGTGCTAGAGAGGCATACGAGCAGTACTTC	CSAREAYEQYF
TRBV27	TRBJ2-7	.	.	TGTGCCAGCAAGGTCGGGGCAGGGGTACGCTACGAGCAGTACTTC	CASKVGAGVRYEQYF
TRBV27	TRBJ1-6	many	.	TGTGCCAGCAGTTTATCTGGGGGGGCTAATTCACCCCTCCACTTT	CASSLSGGANSPLHF
TRBV24-1	TRBJ2-7	.	TRBD1	TGTGCCACCAGTGGTCATCGGACAGGGGGCATGGGGGAGCAGTACTTC	CATSGHRTGGMGEQYF
TRBV6-1	TRBJ1-5	many	.	TGTGCCAGCAGCCGGGACCAGCCCCAGCATTTT	CASSRDQPQHF
TRBV5-6	TRBJ2-7	many	.	TGTGCCAGCAGCTTGTCGGAGGGGGACTCCTACGAGCAGTACTTC	CASSLSEGDSYEQYF
TRBV20-1	TRBJ2-3	many	.	TGCAGTGCCCGAGGGGGTACGCAGTATTTT	CSARGGTQYF
TRBV12-3/TRBV12-4	TRBJ1-5	many	.	TGTGCCAGCAGTCTCGTGGGGGCTGGTCAGCCCCAGCATTTT	CASSLVGAGQPQHF
TRBV7-2	TRBJ2-1	.	.	TGTGCCAGCAGCCCCACCGGTGGTTGGAGTTACAATGAGCAGTTCTTC	CASSPTGGWSYNEQFF
TRBV20-1	TRBJ2-1	.	TRBD2	TGCAGTGCTAGAATGGGGGGGGGTGAGCAGTTCTTC	CSARMGGGEQFF
TRBV11-2	TRBJ1-1	.	TRBD1	TGTGCCAGCAGCTTAGATCTGGGGATGACAGGGTTAGGCACTGAAGCTTTCTTT	CASSLDLGMTGLGTEAFF
TRBV7-9	TRBJ2-7	many	.	TGTGCCAGCAGCTTAGCAGGAACTAACGAGCAGTACTTC	CASSLAGTNEQYF
TRBV9	TRBJ2-7	many	.	TGTGCCAGCAGCGTAGGGGAGACAGCCTTCTACGAGCAGTACTTC	CASSVGETAFYEQYF
TRBV6-5	TRBJ2-3	many	.	TGTGCCAGCTCCCCTGGGGTAGCGCTTATCGCAGATACGCAGTATTTT	CASSPGVALIADTQYF
TRBV20-1	TRBJ2-7	many	TRBD1	TGCAGTGCCGCCGGGACAGGGCCGCACGAGCAGTACTTC	CSAAGTGPHEQYF
TRBV7-9	TRBJ2-7	few	TRBD2	TGTGCCAGCAGCCGAATTGGACTAGCGGGGGGGCAAGGTACCTACGAGCAGTACTTC	CASSRIGLAGGQGTYEQYF
TRBV7-6	TRBJ2-1	many	TRBD2	TGTGCCAGCAGCTTTCAACCGGGACTAGCGGCGGATGAGCAGTTCTTC	CASSFQPGLAADEQFF
TRBV20-1	TRBJ2-3	many	.	TGCAGTGCCCCAGTCGATACGCAGTATTTT	CSAPVDTQYF
TRBV2	TRBJ2-3	many	TRBD1	TGTGCCACCACTTTGAAGGACAGGGCAGCAGATACGCAGTATTTT	CATTLKDRAADTQYF
TRBV18	TRBJ2-2	few	.	TGTGCCAGCTCACCGAGAGACAGACTCGCGAACACCGGGGAGCTGTTTTTT	CASSPRDRLANTGELFF
TRBV6-2/TRBV6-3	TRBJ1-1	.	.	TGTGCCAGCAGTCATGGAAGAATCCGGACAGATTCTATGAACACTGAAGCCTTCTTT	CASSHGRIRTDSMNTEAFF
TRBV6-1	TRBJ2-2	many	.	TGTGCCAGCAGTGAAGGTCAAAACACCGGGGAGCTGTTTTTT	CASSEGQNTGELFF
TRBV27	TRBJ2-2	few	TRBD1	TGTGCCAGCACCCCGAAGACAGGGCCGAACACCGGGGAGCTGTTTTTT	CASTPKTGPNTGELFF
TRBV4-3	TRBJ2-2	.	TRBD1	TGCGCCAGCAGCCAAGCTAGGACAGGGCACACCGGGGAGCTGTTTTTT	CASSQARTGHTGELFF
TRBV29-1	TRBJ2-2	few	.	TGCAGCGTTGTGTCCGCGAGCACCGGGGAGCTGTTTTTT	CSVVSASTGELFF
TRBV27	TRBJ1-5	many	TRBD1	TGTGCCAGCAGTAAACTAGACAGGGTCGGCAATCAGCCCCAGCATTTT	CASSKLDRVGNQPQHF
TRBV7-6	TRBJ2-7	.	.	TGTGCCAGCAGCCCCAGGGGGGACTCCTACGAGCAGTACTTC	CASSPRGDSYEQYF
TRBV15	TRBJ2-3	many	.	TGTGCCACCAGCAGGCTTTCGTCCGCAGATACGCAGTATTTT	CATSRLSSADTQYF
TRBV6-6	TRBJ2-7	many	.	TGTGCCAGCAGAACAGGGCAGGAGTACGAGCAGTACTTC	CASRTGQEYEQYF
TRBV4-3	TRBJ2-7	many	.	TGCGCCAGCAGCCAAGACCCGGGACATCTCTACGAGCAGTACTTC	CASSQDPGHLYEQYF
TRBV5-3	TRBJ1-1	many	TRBD1	TGTGCCAGCAGCCGTTTCCGGGACAGTCCAGAAACTGAAGCTTTCTTT	CASSRFRDSPETEAFF
TRBV6-6	TRBJ1-5	few	.	TGTGCCAGCAGACCTTTGTCAGGGGATTTTGGCAATCAGCCCCAGCATTTT	CASRPLSGDFGNQPQHF
TRBV7-6	TRBJ1-1	many	.	TGTGCCAGCAGCTTAATCTCCCGGCGGAGCCCTGAAGCTTTCTTT	CASSLISRRSPEAFF
TRBV16	TRBJ2-1	.	TRBD1	TGTGCCAGCAGCCAATCAGGACAGGGGGGCTACAATGAGCAGTTCTTC	CASSQSGQGGYNEQFF
TRBV12-3/TRBV12-4	TRBJ1-4	few	.	TGTGCCAGCACGGGTGTTGATGAAAAACTGTTTTTT	CASTGVDEKLFF
TRBV13	TRBJ2-7	many	.	TGTGCCAGCAGCTTACGACGGGTAGGGCAGTACTTC	CASSLRRVGQYF
TRBV7-9	TRBJ1-3	many	.	TGTGCCAGCAGCTCACCCGGGGGTCGGACTGGAAACACCATATATTTT	CASSSPGGRTGNTIYF
TRBV28	TRBJ2-7	few	.	TGTGCCAGCAGTCCGGTGACAGACTACGAGCAGTACTTC	CASSPVTDYEQYF
TRBV27	TRBJ2-5	many	.	TGTGCCAGCAGTTCCACAGTTGCGAACATTGTGACCCAGTACTTC	CASSSTVANIVTQYF
TRBV30	TRBJ2-7	few	.	TGTGCCTGGAGGGGTTTGAGGCCCGACGAGCAGTACTTC	CAWRGLRPDEQYF
TRBV2	TRBJ2-7	.	TRBD1	TGTGCCAGCAAGTTCGCTACAGGGGATACCTACGAGCAGTACTTC	CASKFATGDTYEQYF
TRBV27	TRBJ1-2	many	.	TGTGCCAGCAGTTTAGCCGGGACACCGTTCTATGGCTACACCTTC	CASSLAGTPFYGYTF
TRBV2	TRBJ2-7	many	.	TGTGCCAGCAGGCTCGGGGTATACGAGCAGTACTTC	CASRLGVYEQYF
TRBV6-2/TRBV6-3	TRBJ2-3	.	TRBD2	TGTGCCAGCAGTTACATTTTAGAACTAGCGGGCACAGATACGCAGTATTTT	CASSYILELAGTDTQYF